This T cell receptor (beta chain) comes out of a study of cytomegalovirus exposure and HLA in healthy donors. Study results and caveats: Later work found most CMV-associated TCR beta chains apparently HLA-restricted. A later analysis found TCR association rates differed by HLA locus, highest for DRB1 and lowest for HLA-C.

The donors comprised healthy bone marrow donors. The PCR contained 60 Vbeta and 13 Jbeta primers. This table comes from immunoSEQ multiplex PCR, and its TCRdb copy is limited to in-frame clones, with some not included. The table shows roughly 230,000 clones, with nearly 95% occurring only once. Regarding this clone: Its target is unknown.

Germline CDR1 SGHRS, CDR2 YFSETQ. Trimming removed 5 bases at V and 1 base at J, with 9 bases between. The CDR3 extends over 13 amino acids. The source material was PBMCs. This TCR came from a girl under 10 years old in good health and CMV-seronegative. The chain is built from TRBV5-1 and TRBJ1-1; no reliable D call. The CDR3 DNA is TGCGCCAGCAGGGGCCAGACGAACACTGAAGCTTTCTTT. This encodes CASRGQTNTEAFF.